This T cell receptor (beta chain) appears in the sequencing data of a study of control samples from healthy donors and cancer patients. TCRdb's table, derived via immunoSEQ multiplex PCR, lists solely in-frame clones and lacks some. Of roughly 120,000 clones listed, 93% were seen once; the top ten hold about 2.6%. Sequenced: blood. The clonotype originates from a man aged 30 to 45 in good health.

CDR3 sequence: CASSPEEGSSSPLHF. Written as DNA, the CDR3 is TGTGCCAGCAGCCCCGAGGAGGGGTCAAGTTCACCCCTCCACTTT. This chain uses TRBV7-9 with TRBJ1-6; possible D gene TRBD1, 5 bases. Trimming removed 5 bases from V and 9 bases from J, with 17 bases in between. The CDR3 spans 15 residues. From germline, CDR1 is SEHNR and CDR2 FQNEAQ (reference sequence). The full variable domain, its missing parts supplied by reference TRBV7-9 and TRBJ1-6, is DTGVSQNPRHKITKRGQNVTFRCDPISEHNRLYWYRQTLGQGPEFLTYFQNEAQLEKSRLLSDRFSAERPKGSFSTLEIQRTEQGDSAMYLCASSPEEGSSSPLHFGNGTRLTVT.